These 4 T cell receptor beta chains originate from one sample sequenced in a study of CD8+ T cells in alopecia areata. Roughly 5 patients' sorted CD4+ cells yielded CD25+CD127- cells. Extraction and reverse transcription of RNA yielded cDNA as the sequencing template. TCRdb's copy holds only in-frame clones and misses some; the assay was immunoSEQ multiplex PCR. The sample shows 6,000 to 8,500 clones, less than 75% of them seen only once. Sequenced: CD4+ Tregs sorted from blood. These receptor sequences come from a human donor with alopecia areata.

The chain links TRBV7-9 to TRBJ2-4; 8 bases match TRBD2. The germline V gene encodes CDR1 SEHNR and CDR2 FQNEAQ (reference sequence). This CDR3 has 16 residues. V was pared by 5 bases and J by 6 bases, with 12 bases of the junction left unmatched. The CDR3 sequence is CASSTNGAGGANIQYF. In DNA form, the CDR3 reads TGTGCCAGCAGCACAAACGGCGCGGGAGGCGCAAACATTCAGTACTTC.

This clone was counted only a few times. This chain joins TRBV7-2 and TRBJ1-2; 8 nucleotides align to TRBD1. The CDR3 consists of 17 residues. Germline V gene sequence: CDR1 SGHTA, CDR2 FQGNSA. J was trimmed by 3 bases and V by 3 bases; bases with no gene match: 12. The CDR3 reads CASSFLDRGVGDYGYTF. The CDR3 nucleotides are TGTGCCAGCAGCTTCCTCGACAGGGGAGTGGGAGACTATGGCTACACCTTC.

The chain uses TRBV28 and TRBJ2-5; D is possibly TRBD2 (5 bases). V was trimmed by 6 bases and J by 1 base, leaving 12 bases between them. This CDR3 is 14 amino acids long. Germline V gene lookup returns CDR1 MDHEN and CDR2 SYDVKM. This chain's CDR3 is CASSPDWTQETQYF. The CDR3 DNA reads TGTGCCAGCAGCCCGGACTGGACCCAAGAGACCCAGTACTTC.

The CDR3 DNA follows: TGTGCCAGCAGTCCCCAATTCGGTGTCAAAAACATTCAGTACTTC. It translates to CASSPQFGVKNIQYF. The chain couples TRBV6-6 to TRBJ2-4; D is undetermined. This CDR3 has 15 residues. Deletions cut 5 bases from V and 3 bases from J, with 14 bases between. From germline, CDR1 is MNHNY and CDR2 SVGAGI (reference sequence).